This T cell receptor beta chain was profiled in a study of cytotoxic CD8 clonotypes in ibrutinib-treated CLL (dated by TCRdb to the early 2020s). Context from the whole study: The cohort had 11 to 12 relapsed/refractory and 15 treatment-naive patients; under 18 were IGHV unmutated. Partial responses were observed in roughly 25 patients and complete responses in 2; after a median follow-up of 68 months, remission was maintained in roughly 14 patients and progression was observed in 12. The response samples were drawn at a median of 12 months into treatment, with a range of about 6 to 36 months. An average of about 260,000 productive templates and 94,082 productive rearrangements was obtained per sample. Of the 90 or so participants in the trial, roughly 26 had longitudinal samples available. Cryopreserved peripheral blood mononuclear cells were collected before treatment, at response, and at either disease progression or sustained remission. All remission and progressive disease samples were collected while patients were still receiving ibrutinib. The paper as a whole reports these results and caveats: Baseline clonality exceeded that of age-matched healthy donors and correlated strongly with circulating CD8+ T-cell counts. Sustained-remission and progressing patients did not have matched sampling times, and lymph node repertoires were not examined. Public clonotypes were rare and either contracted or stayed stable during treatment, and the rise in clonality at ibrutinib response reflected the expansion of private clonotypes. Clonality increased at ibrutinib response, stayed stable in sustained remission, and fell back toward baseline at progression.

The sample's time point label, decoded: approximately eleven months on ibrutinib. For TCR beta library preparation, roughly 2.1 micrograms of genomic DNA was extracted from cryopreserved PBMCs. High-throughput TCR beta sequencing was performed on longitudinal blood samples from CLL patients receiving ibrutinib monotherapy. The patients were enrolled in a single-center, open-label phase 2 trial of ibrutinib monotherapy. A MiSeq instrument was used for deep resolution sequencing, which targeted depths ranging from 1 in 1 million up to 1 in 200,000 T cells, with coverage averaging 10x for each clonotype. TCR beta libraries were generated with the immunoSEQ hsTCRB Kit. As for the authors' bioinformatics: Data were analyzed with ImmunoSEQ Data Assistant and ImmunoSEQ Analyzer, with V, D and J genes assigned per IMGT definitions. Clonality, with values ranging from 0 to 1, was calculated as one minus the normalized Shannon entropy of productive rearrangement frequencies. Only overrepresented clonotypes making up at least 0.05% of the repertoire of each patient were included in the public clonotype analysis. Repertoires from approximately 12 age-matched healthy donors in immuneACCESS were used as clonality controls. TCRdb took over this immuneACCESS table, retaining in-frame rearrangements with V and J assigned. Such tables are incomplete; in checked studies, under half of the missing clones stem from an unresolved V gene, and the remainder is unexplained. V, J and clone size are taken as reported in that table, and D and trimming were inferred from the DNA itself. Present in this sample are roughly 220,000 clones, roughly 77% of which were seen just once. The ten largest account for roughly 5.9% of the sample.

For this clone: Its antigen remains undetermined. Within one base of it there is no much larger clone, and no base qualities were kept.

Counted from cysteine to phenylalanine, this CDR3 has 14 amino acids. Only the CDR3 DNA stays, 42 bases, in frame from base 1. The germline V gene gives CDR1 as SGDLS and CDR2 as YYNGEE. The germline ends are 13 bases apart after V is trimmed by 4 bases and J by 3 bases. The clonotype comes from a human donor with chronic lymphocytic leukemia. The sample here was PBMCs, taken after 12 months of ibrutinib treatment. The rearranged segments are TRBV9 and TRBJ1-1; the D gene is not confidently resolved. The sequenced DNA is TGTGCCAGCAGCCCAAGACCTTCGTACACTGAAGCTTTCTTT. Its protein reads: CASSPRPSYTEAFF.